These 2 T cell receptor beta chains originate from one sample sequenced in a study of cytomegalovirus exposure and HLA in healthy donors. PCR was performed using 60 Vbeta and 13 Jbeta primers. TCRdb keeps only in-frame clones here, not all; method: immunoSEQ multiplex PCR. Among around 230,000 clones listed, about 85% were seen once. The sample was PBMCs. The receptors were gathered from a girl aged 2-10 years in good health and CMV-seronegative.

The DNA of the CDR3 is TGTGCCAGTACCTCGGGGGGCGGGGAGCTGTTTTTT. It is translated as CASTSGGGELFF. The V gene is TRBV19, the J gene TRBJ2-2; TRBD2 agrees at 7 bases. The CDR3 is 12 amino acids. Germline-derived CDR1 and CDR2 are LNHDA and SQIVND (reference sequence). V shed 7 bases, J shed 7 bases, and the junction held 3 bases outside the gene matches.

V usage is TRBV2 and J usage is TRBJ2-7; D may be TRBD2 (5 bases). The CDR3 has 11 amino acids. Trimming took 6 bases from V and 4 from J, leaving 7 bases between them. Germline-derived CDR1 and CDR2 are SNHLY and FYNNEI. CDR3 loop: CASSGGYEQYF. The CDR3 DNA sequence: TGTGCCAGCAGCGGCGGGTACGAGCAGTACTTC.